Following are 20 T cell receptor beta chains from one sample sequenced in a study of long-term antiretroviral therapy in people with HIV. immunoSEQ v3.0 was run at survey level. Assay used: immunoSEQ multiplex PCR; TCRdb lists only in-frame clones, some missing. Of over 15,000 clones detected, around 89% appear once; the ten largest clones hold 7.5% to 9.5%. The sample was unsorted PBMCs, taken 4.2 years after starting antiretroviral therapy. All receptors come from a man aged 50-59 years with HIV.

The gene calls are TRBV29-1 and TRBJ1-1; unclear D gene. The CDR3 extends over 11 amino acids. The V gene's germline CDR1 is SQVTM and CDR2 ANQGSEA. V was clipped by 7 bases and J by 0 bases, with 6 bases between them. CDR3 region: CSGNLNTEAFF. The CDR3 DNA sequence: TGCAGCGGGAACCTGAACACTGAAGCTTTCTTT.

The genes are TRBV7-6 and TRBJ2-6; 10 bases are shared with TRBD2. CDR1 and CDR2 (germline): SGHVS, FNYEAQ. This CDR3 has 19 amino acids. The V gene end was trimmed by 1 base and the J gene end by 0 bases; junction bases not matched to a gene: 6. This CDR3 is CASSLDPSGGFSGANVLTF. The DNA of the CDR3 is TGTGCCAGCAGCTTAGATCCTAGCGGGGGCTTCTCTGGGGCCAACGTCCTGACTTTC.

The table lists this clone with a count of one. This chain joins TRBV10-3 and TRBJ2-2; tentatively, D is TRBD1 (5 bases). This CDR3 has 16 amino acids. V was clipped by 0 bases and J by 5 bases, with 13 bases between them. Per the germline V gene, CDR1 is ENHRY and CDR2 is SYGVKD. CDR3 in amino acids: CAISESAGLGTGELFF. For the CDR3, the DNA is TGTGCCATCAGTGAGTCGGCAGGGCTGGGGACCGGGGAGCTGTTTTTT.

Written as DNA, the CDR3 is TGTGCCAGCAGCGCCTTTGGGGGGGTGGATGAGCAGTTCTTC. This sequence encodes CASSAFGGVDEQFF. The genes are TRBV9 and TRBJ2-1, with TRBD2 matching over 7 bases. V shed 3 bases, J shed 8 bases, and the junction held 8 bases outside the gene matches. Germline V gene data show CDR1 as SGDLS and CDR2 as YYNGEE. This CDR3 contains 14 residues.

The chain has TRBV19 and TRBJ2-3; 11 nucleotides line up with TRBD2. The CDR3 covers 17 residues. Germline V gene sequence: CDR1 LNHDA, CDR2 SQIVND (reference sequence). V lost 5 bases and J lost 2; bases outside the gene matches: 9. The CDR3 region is CASSGRLAGTNTDTQYF. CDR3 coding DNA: TGTGCCAGTAGTGGCCGACTAGCGGGGACGAACACAGATACGCAGTATTTT.

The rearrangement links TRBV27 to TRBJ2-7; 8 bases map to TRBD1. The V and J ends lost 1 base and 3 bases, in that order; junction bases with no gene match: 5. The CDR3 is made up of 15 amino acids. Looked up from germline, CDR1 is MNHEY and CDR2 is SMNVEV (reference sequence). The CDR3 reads CASSLWGQASYEQYF. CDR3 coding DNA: TGTGCCAGCAGTTTATGGGGACAGGCCAGCTACGAGCAGTACTTC.

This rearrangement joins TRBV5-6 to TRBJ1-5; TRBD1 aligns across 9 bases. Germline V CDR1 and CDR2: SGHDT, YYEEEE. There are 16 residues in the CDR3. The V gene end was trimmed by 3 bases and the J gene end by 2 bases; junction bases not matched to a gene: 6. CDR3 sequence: CASSWTGEVGNQPQHF. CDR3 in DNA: TGTGCCAGCAGCTGGACAGGGGAGGTAGGCAATCAGCCCCAGCATTTT. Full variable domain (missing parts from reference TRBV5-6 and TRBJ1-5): DAGVTQSPTHLIKTRGQQVTLRCSPKSGHDTVSWYQQALGQGPQFIFQYYEEEERQRGNFPDRFSGHQFPNYSSELNVNALLLGDSALYLCASSWTGEVGNQPQHFGDGTRLSIL.

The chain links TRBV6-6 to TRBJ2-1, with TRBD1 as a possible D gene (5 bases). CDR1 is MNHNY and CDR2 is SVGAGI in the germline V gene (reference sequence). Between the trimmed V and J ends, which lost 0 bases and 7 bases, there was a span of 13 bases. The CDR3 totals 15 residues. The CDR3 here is CASSYSGVYGNEQFF. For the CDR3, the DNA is TGTGCCAGCAGTTACTCAGGGGTTTATGGGAATGAGCAGTTCTTC.

The CDR3 loop is CASSSSGGTDTQYF. The CDR3, as DNA: TGTGCCAGTAGTTCTAGCGGGGGCACAGATACGCAGTATTTT. This sequence joins TRBV19 and TRBJ2-3; 9 bases map to TRBD2. Unmatched junction bases numbered 1, after V lost 5 bases and J lost 1 base. This CDR3 region has 14 residues. Germline V gene sequence: CDR1 LNHDA, CDR2 SQIVND (reference sequence).

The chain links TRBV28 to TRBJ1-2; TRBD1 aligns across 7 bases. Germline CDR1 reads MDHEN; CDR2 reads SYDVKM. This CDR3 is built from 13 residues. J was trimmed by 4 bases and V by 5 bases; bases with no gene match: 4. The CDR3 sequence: CASSATGSYGYTF. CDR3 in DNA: TGTGCCAGCAGTGCGACAGGGAGCTATGGCTACACCTTC.

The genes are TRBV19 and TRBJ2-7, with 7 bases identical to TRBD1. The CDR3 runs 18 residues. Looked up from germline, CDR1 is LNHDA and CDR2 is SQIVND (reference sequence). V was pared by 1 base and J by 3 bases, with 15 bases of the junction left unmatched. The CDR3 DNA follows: TGTGCCAGTAGTATAGTATTGGGGTGGACAGGAAACGGCTACGAGCAGTACTTC. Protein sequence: CASSIVLGWTGNGYEQYF. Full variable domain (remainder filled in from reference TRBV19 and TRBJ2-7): DGGITQSPKYLFRKEGQNVTLSCEQNLNHDAMYWYRQDPGQGLRLIYYSQIVNDFQKGDIAEGYSVSREKKESFPLTVTSAQKNPTAFYLCASSIVLGWTGNGYEQYFGPGTRLTVT.

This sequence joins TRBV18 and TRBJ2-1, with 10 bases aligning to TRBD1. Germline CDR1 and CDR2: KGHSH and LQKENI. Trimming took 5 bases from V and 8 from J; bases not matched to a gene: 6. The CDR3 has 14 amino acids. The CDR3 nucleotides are TGTGCCAGCTCAGCGGACAGGGGGGGGGATGAGCAGTTCTTC. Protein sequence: CASSADRGGDEQFF.

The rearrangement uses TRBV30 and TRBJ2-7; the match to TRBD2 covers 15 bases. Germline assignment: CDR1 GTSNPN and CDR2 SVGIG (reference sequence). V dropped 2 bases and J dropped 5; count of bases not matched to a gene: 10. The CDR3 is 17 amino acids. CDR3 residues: CAWSFRTSGGAVNEQYF. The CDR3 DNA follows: TGTGCCTGGAGTTTTAGGACTAGCGGGGGGGCCGTCAACGAGCAGTACTTC.

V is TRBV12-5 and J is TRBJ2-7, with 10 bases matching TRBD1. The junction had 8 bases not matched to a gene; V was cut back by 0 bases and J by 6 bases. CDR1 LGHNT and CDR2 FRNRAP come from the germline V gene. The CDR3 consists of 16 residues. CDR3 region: CASGLVLSGQGPEQYF. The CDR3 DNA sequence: TGTGCTAGTGGTTTGGTACTTTCGGGACAGGGGCCCGAGCAGTACTTC. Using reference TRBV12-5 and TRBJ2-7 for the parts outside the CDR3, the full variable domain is DARVTQTPRHKVTEMGQEVTMRCQPILGHNTVFWYRQTMMQGLELLAYFRNRAPLDDSGMPKDRFSAEMPDATLATLKIQPSEPRDSAVYFCASGLVLSGQGPEQYFGPGTRLTVT.

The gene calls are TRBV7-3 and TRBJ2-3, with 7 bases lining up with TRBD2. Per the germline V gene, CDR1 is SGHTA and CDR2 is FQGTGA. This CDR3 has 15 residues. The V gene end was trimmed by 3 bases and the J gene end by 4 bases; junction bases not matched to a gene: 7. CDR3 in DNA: TGTGCCAGCAGCTTGTTAGGGAGGGGAGCAGATACGCAGTATTTT. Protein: CASSLLGRGADTQYF.

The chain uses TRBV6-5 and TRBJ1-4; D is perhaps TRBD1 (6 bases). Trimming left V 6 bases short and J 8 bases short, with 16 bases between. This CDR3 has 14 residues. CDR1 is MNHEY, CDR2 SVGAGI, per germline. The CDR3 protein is CASRPGDTGEKLFF. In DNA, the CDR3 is TGTGCCAGCAGGCCGGGGGACACCGGGGAAAAACTGTTTTTT.

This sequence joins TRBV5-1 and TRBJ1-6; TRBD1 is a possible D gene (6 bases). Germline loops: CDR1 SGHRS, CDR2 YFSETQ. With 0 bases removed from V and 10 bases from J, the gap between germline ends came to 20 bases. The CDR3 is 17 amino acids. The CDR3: CASSLAPRGMVLSPLHF. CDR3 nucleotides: TGCGCCAGCAGCTTGGCCCCCAGGGGAATGGTTCTCTCACCCCTCCACTTT.

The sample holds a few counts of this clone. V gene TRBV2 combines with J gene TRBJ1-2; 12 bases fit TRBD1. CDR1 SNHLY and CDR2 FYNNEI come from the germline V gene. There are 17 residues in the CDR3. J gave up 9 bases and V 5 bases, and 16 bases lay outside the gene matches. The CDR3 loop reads CASSPRSGQGAKISYTF. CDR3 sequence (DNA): TGTGCCAGCAGTCCACGTTCGGGACAGGGGGCGAAGATTAGCTACACCTTC.

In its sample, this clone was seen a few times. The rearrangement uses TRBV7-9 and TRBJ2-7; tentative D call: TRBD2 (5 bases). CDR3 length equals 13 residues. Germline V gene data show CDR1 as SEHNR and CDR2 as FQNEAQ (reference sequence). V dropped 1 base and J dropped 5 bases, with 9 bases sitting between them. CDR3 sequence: CASSLVHGDEQYF. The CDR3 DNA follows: TGTGCCAGCAGCTTAGTTCACGGGGACGAGCAGTACTTC. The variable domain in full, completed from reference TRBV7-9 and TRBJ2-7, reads DTGVSQNPRHKITKRGQNVTFRCDPISEHNRLYWYRQTLGQGPEFLTYFQNEAQLEKSRLLSDRFSAERPKGSFSTLEIQRTEQGDSAMYLCASSLVHGDEQYFGPGTRLTVT.

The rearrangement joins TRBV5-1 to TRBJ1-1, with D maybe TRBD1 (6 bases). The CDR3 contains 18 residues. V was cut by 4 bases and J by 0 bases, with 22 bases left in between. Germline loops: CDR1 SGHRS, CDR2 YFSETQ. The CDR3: CASSHQPTRQALNTEAFF. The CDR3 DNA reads TGCGCCAGCAGCCACCAACCGACTCGACAGGCTTTGAACACTGAAGCTTTCTTT. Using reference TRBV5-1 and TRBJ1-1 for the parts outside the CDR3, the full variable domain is KAGVTQTPRYLIKTRGQQVTLSCSPISGHRSVSWYQQTPGQGLQFLFEYFSETQRNKGNFPGRFSGRQFSNSRSEMNVSTLELGDSALYLCASSHQPTRQALNTEAFFGQGTRLTVV.